Below, 19 T cell receptor beta chains from the same sample are listed, as sequenced in a study of tumor and adjacent non-tumor tissue in lung cancer. RNA was extracted from bulk tissue without any cell sorting. Three rounds of nested PCR, following a modified ARM-PCR protocol, produced the TCRbeta library. TCRdb independently ran MiXCR on the multiplex PCR reads; one entry per CDR3 protein. The sample holds roughly 66,000 distinct CDR3 sequences, roughly 73% seen once. The sequencing sample was made of lung tumor tissue. All receptors derive from a man in his 60s with non-small cell lung cancer.

The chain employs TRBV12-3 or TRBV12-4 and TRBJ2-2; D is unresolved. The CDR3 consists of 16 residues. Trimming cost V 5 bases and J 9 bases, with 22 bases left between them. The CDR3: CASSLYPATNAWELFF. The CDR3 DNA sequence: TGTGCCAGCAGTCTCTACCCGGCCACGAACGCCTGGGAGCTGTTTTTT.

Worth noting for this clonotype: A read error may account for a junction end that differs from germline. The chain uses TRBV6-5 and TRBJ2-7, with 7 bases that match TRBD2. CDR3 length equals 15 residues. Germline-derived CDR1 and CDR2 are MNHEY and SVGAGI. The CDR3 is CVSCYSRRETSDQYF. The CDR3 DNA reads as TGTGTCAGCTGTTACTCGAGGCGGGAGACGTCCGATCAGTACTTC.

Remarks on this clonotype: One junction end does not reproduce the germline sequence, and a read error may be involved. The chain has TRBV24-1 and TRBJ2-5, with D uncertain. The CDR3 spans 13 residues. CDR1 is KGHDR and CDR2 is SFDVKD in the germline V gene. The CDR3 nucleotides are TGTGCCGCCAGTGACGAGACAAAGGAGACCCAGTACTTC. Its translation is CAASDETKETQYF.

A single count supports this clonotype. At one end the junction does not follow the germline gene, possibly because of a read error. The chain links TRBV12-3 or TRBV12-4 to TRBJ2-7; possibly TRBD1 or TRBD2 for D (5 bases each). The CDR3 loop spans 15 amino acids. DNA of the CDR3: TGTGCCAGCAGTCATCGGGACCCGGACTCCTACGACCAGTACTTC. Protein product: CASSHRDPDSYDQYF.

Points on this clonotype: One junction end does not reproduce the germline sequence, and a read error may be involved. The chain combines TRBV29-1 with TRBJ2-3, with 7 bases identical to TRBD2. The CDR3 spans 15 residues. Per the germline V gene, CDR1 is SQVTM and CDR2 is ANQGSEA. CDR3 amino acids: CGVDRAGPSTDTQYF. The CDR3, as DNA: TGCGGCGTTGACAGAGCGGGGCCTAGCACAGATACGCAGTATTTT.

Remarks on this clonotype: One end of the junction fails to match germline, which may point to a read error. The CDR3 region has the DNA TGCAGAGTTGGGGATAGTACAGATACGCAGTATTTT. Translation gives CRVGDSTDTQYF. This rearrangement joins TRBV29-1 to TRBJ2-3; no clear D gene. This CDR3 contains 12 residues. CDR1 SQVTM and CDR2 ANQGSEA come from the germline V gene.

This clonotype came up many times. The chain links TRBV29-1 to TRBJ2-4; D perhaps matches TRBD1 (5 bases). With 4 bases removed from V and 7 bases from J, the gap between germline ends came to 8 bases. Germline V gene lookup returns CDR1 SQVTM and CDR2 ANQGSEA. This CDR3 comprises 11 residues. The CDR3 bases are TGCAGCGTTGGTGGGGCCAACATTCAGTACTTC. Protein sequence: CSVGGANIQYF.

The chain recombines TRBV11-1 with TRBJ2-3, with a weak D call TRBD2 (6 bases). Per the germline V gene, CDR1 is SGHAT and CDR2 is FQDESV (reference sequence). There are 15 residues in the CDR3. DNA of the CDR3: TGTGTCAGTAGTCCCGGGAGAGGGTTCACAGATACGCAGTATTTT. Residues: CVSSPGRGFTDTQYF.

About this clonotype itself: One junction end does not reproduce the germline sequence, and a read error may be involved. The chain combines TRBV20-1 with TRBJ1-1; a possible D gene is TRBD1 (6 bases). Germline values: CDR1 DFQATT, CDR2 SNEGSKA (reference sequence). This CDR3 is built from 17 residues. CDR3: CSAGVRGRGRMNTEPFF. The CDR3 region has the DNA TGCAGTGCTGGAGTGCGGGGGCGCGGGCGAATGAACACTGAACCTTTCTTT.

Turning to this clonotype: Its ends do not fully match the called genes, so a read error is possible. The rearrangement links TRBV6-6 to TRBJ1-1, with D hard to call. CDR3 length equals 14 residues. In germline, CDR1 is MNHNY, CDR2 SVGAGI (reference sequence). CDR3 residues: CTSSKPTLNTEAFF. The DNA for the CDR3 is TGTACCAGCAGTAAGCCGACCCTGAACACTGAAGCTTTCTTT.

The count of this clonotype is one. An end of the junction differs from the germline gene, which may be a read error. The chain is built from TRBV28 and TRBJ1-1, with 7 nucleotides matching TRBD1. There are 13 residues in the CDR3. In germline, CDR1 is MDHEN, CDR2 SYDVKM. In nucleotides, the CDR3 is TGTGCCACCAGTTTATCCGGGACAGCGGAAGCTTTCTTT. Translated: CATSLSGTAEAFF.

This clonotype was seen repeatedly, ten times or more. The V and J genes are TRBV28 and TRBJ2-3; no definite D call. Per germline, CDR1 MDHEN and CDR2 SYDVKM. Deletions cut 6 bases from V and 3 bases from J, with 16 bases between. The CDR3 is made up of 15 amino acids. In nucleotides, the CDR3 is TGTGCCAGCAGCCCGACCCCGGAAGTTACAGATACGCAGTATTTT. Protein product: CASSPTPEVTDTQYF.

This clonotype was recorded once. It is likely a read error, because the conserved phenylalanine at the end of the CDR3 is missing. The chain uses TRBV28 and TRBJ2-1; D is unclear. Germline V gene lookup returns CDR1 MDHEN and CDR2 SYDVKM. This CDR3 spans 16 amino acids. This CDR3 is CASNLFSPSSYNEQFI. Here the CDR3 DNA reads TGTGCCAGCAATTTATTTAGCCCCAGCTCCTACAATGAGCAGTTCATC.

On this clonotype: Its ends do not fully match the called genes, so a read error is possible. CDR3 amino acids: CASSQGLAGGDTQYF. The CDR3 DNA follows: TGTGCCAGCAGCCAAGGACTAGCGGGAGGAGATACGCAATATTTT. V and J are TRBV14 and TRBJ2-3; 13 nucleotides align to TRBD2. Per germline, CDR1 SGHDN and CDR2 FVKESK. This CDR3 is 15 amino acids long.

In the case of this clonotype: The junction shows a germline mismatch at one end, possibly a read error. This sequence joins TRBV5-1 and TRBJ2-7, with TRBD2 matching 9 bases. The germline V gene has CDR1 SGHRS and CDR2 YFSETQ. The CDR3 sequence is 14 residues long. CDR3 in DNA: TGCGCCAGCAGCTTGGGTAGCGGGAGCTACGTGCAGTACTTC. Translating gives CASSLGSGSYVQYF.

On this clonotype itself: A read error may account for a junction end that differs from germline. The chain couples TRBV28 to TRBJ2-1; D gene uncertain. The CDR3 totals 12 residues. CDR1 is MDHEN and CDR2 is SYDVKM in the germline V gene. This chain's CDR3 is CASDKGYHRQSF. The CDR3 nucleotides are TGTGCCAGCGACAAGGGATACCACCGGCAGTCCTTC. The whole variable domain, filled in from reference TRBV28 and TRBJ2-1, reads DVKVTQSSRYLVKRTGEKVFLECVQDMDHENMFWYRQDPGLGLRLIYFSYDVKMKEKGDIPEGYSVSREKKERFSLILESASTNQTSMYLCASDKGYHRQSFGPGTRLTVL.

This clonotype came up a few times. The chain recombines TRBV29-1 with TRBJ2-7; D unresolved. V lost 7 bases to trimming and J lost 0 bases, with 13 bases between them. The CDR3 has 13 amino acids. In germline, CDR1 is SQVTM, CDR2 ANQGSEA. The CDR3 sequence: CSATWVNSYEQYF. CDR3 DNA: TGCAGCGCAACATGGGTTAACTCCTACGAGCAGTACTTC.

At least ten counts were recorded for this clonotype. This chain connects TRBV6-1 to TRBJ2-6; the match to TRBD2 covers 14 bases. The length of the CDR3 is 17 residues. Germline CDR1 is MNHNS and CDR2 is SASEGT. The V gene end was trimmed by 8 bases and the J gene end by 2 bases; junction bases not matched to a gene: 5. The CDR3 protein is CASLPGLAGAGANVLTF. The CDR3 DNA reads as TGTGCCAGCTTACCGGGACTAGCGGGAGCTGGGGCCAACGTCCTGACTTTC.

As for this clonotype: This clone may be a read error of a much larger clone one base away. The V gene is TRBV6-6, the J gene TRBJ2-2; D might be TRBD2 (5 bases). CDR1 is MNHNY, CDR2 SVGAGI, per germline (reference sequence). The length of the CDR3 is 18 residues. The CDR3 is CASSTNVLSPSSTGELLF. CDR3 DNA sequence: TGTGCCAGCAGTACGAATGTCCTTTCTCCGTCGAGCACCGGGGAGCTGCTTTTT.